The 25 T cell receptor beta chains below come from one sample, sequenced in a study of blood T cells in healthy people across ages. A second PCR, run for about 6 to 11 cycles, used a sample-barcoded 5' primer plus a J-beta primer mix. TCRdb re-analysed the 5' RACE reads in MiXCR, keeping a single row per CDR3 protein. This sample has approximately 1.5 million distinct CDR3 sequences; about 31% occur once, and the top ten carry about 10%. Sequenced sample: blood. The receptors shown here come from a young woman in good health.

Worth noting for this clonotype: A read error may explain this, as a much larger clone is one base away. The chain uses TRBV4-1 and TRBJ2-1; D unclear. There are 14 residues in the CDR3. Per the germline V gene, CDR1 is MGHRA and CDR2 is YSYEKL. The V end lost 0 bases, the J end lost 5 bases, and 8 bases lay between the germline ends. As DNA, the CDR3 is TGCGCCAGCAGCCAAGACCGTCTCGACAATGAGCAGTTCTTC. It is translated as CASSQDRLDNEQFF.

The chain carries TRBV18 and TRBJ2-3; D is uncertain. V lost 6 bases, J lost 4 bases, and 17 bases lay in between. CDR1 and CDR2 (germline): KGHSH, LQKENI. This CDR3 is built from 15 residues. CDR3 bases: TGTGCCAGCTCCCGCCCGGGCCCGGGCGCAGATACGCAGTATTTT. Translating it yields CASSRPGPGADTQYF.

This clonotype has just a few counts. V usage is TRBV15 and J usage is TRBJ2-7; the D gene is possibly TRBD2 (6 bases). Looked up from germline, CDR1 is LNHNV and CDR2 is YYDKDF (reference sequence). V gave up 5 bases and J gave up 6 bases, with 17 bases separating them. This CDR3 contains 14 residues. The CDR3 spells CATSGSFGGFEQYF. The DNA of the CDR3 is TGTGCCACCAGCGGATCCTTCGGAGGGTTCGAGCAGTACTTC.

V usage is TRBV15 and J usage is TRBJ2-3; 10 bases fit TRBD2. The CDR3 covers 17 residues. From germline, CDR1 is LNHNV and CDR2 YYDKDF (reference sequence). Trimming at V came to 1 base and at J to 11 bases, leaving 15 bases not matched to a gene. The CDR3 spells CATSRVGEAGGRLGQYF. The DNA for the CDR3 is TGTGCCACCAGCAGAGTCGGGGAAGCGGGGGGGCGGCTAGGGCAGTATTTT. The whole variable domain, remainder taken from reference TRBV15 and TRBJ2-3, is DAMVIQNPRYQVTQFGKPVTLSCSQTLNHNVMYWYQQKSSQAPKLLFHYYDKDFNNEADTPDNFQSRRPNTSFCFLDIRSPGLGDTAMYLCATSRVGEAGGRLGQYFGPGTRLTVL.

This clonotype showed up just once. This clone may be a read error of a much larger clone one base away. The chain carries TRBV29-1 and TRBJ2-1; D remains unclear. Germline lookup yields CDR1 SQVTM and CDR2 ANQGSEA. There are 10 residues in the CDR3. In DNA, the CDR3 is TGCAACGTTGGGGTCCGCGAGCAGTTCTTC. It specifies CNVGVREQFF.

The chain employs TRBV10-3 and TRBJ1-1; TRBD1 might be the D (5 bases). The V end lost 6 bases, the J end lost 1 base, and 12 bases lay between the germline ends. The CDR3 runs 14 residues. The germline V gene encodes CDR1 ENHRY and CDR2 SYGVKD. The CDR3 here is CAIRVSTGNTEAFF. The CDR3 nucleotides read TGTGCCATCAGAGTCTCAACAGGGAACACTGAAGCTTTCTTT.

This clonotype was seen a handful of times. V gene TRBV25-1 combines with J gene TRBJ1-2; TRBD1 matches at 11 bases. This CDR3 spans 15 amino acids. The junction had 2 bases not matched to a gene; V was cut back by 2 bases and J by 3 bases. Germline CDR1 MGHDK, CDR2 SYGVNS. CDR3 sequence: CASSERDRGDYGYTF. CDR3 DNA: TGTGCCAGCAGTGAACGGGACAGGGGGGACTATGGCTACACCTTC.

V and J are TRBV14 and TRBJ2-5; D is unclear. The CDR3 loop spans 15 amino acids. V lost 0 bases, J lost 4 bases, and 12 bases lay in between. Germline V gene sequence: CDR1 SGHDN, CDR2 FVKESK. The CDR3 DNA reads TGTGCCAGCAGCCAAGAGCCCAAGAGCAGAGAGACCCAGTACTTC. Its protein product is CASSQEPKSRETQYF.

The CDR3 region is CASSQDSDRISGNTIYF. The CDR3 nucleotides are TGCGCCAGCAGCCAAGACTCCGACAGGATCTCTGGAAACACCATATATTTT. This chain uses TRBV4-1 with TRBJ1-3; the D gene is possibly TRBD1 (6 bases). V shed 0 bases and J shed 0 bases, with 12 bases lying between them. The CDR3 has 17 amino acids. Germline-derived CDR1 and CDR2 are MGHRA and YSYEKL.

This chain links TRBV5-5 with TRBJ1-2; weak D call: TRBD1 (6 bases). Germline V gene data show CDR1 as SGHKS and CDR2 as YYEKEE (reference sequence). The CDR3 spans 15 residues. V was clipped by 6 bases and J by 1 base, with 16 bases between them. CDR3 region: CASTRRTEINYGYTF. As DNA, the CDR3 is TGTGCCAGCACCCGCCGGACAGAAATTAACTATGGCTACACCTTC.

CDR3 DNA sequence: TGTGCCAGCAGCCAAGGGGCCGTGGTGGCCTACGAGCAGTACTTC. This gives the protein CASSQGAVVAYEQYF. The chain employs TRBV4-2 and TRBJ2-7; D not resolved. Trimming removed 1 base from V and 2 bases from J, with 12 bases in between. The CDR3 extends over 15 amino acids. Germline CDR1 is LGHNA and CDR2 is YNFKEQ.

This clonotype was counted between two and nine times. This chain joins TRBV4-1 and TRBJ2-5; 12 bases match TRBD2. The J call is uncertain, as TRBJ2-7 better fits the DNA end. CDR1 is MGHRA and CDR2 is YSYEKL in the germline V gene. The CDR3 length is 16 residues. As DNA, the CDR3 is TGCGCCAGCAGCCACCTACTAGCGGGAGGAAGGTACGAGCAGTACTTC. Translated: CASSHLLAGGRYEQYF.

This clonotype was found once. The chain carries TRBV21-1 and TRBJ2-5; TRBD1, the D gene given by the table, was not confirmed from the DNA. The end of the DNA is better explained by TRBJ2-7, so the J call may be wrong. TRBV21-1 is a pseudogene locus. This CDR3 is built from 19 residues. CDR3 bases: TGTGCCAGCAGCAAAGCGGGGGGGCCGAGGGTTCGACCTTCCTACGAGCAGTACTTC. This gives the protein CASSKAGGPRVRPSYEQYF.

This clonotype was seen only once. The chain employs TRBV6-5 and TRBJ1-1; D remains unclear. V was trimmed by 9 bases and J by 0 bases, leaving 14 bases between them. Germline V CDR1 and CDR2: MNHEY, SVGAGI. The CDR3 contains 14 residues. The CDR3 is CASGQHSLNTEAFF. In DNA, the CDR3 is TGTGCCAGTGGCCAGCATAGCTTGAACACTGAAGCTTTCTTT.

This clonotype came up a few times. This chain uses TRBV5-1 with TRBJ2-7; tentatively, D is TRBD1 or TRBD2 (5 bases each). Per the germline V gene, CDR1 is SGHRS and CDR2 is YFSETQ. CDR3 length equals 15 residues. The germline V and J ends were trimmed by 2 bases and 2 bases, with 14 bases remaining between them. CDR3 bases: TGCGCCAGCAGCTTTGGACGGGGCTATACCTACGAGCAGTACTTC. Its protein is CASSFGRGYTYEQYF.

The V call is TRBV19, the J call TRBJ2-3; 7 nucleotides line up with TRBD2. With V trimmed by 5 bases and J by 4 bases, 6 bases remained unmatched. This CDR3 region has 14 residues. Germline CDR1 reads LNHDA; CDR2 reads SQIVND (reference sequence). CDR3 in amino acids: CASSWRLAADTQYF. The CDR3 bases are TGTGCCAGTAGTTGGAGACTAGCAGCAGATACGCAGTATTTT.

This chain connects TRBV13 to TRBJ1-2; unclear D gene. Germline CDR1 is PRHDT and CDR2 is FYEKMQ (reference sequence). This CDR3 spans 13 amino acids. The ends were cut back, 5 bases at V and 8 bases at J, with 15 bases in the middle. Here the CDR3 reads CASSPGGRGGYTF. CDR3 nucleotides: TGTGCCAGCAGCCCCGGCGGTCGAGGGGGCTACACCTTC.

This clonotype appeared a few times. CDR3 coding DNA: TGTGCCAGCAGCTCCATCAGGGGGGGATTTGAAAAACTGTTTTTT. It is translated as CASSSIRGGFEKLFF. This chain connects TRBV7-9 to TRBJ1-4; 7 bases agree with TRBD1. The CDR3 runs 15 residues. CDR1 is SEHNR, CDR2 FQNEAQ, per germline (reference sequence). The ends lost 4 bases at V and 7 bases at J; junction bases unmatched: 9.

The CDR3 DNA reads as TGTGCCAGCAGCGTTGGGACAAGACTAGCGGGATGGGATGAGCAGTTCTTC. Amino acids: CASSVGTRLAGWDEQFF. The rearrangement links TRBV7-9 to TRBJ2-1, with 11 positions matching TRBD2. This CDR3 has 17 amino acids. The germline gives CDR1 SEHNR, CDR2 FQNEAQ (reference sequence). J gave up 8 bases and V 5 bases, and 14 bases lay outside the gene matches. Drawing the rest from reference TRBV7-9 and TRBJ2-1, the complete variable domain is DTGVSQNPRHKITKRGQNVTFRCDPISEHNRLYWYRQTLGQGPEFLTYFQNEAQLEKSRLLSDRFSAERPKGSFSTLEIQRTEQGDSAMYLCASSVGTRLAGWDEQFFGPGTRLTVL.

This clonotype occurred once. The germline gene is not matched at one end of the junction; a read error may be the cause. The CDR3 nucleotides are TGTGCCAACAGCTTAACGGGTTACGGGGCTGGGGCCAACGTCCGGACTTTC. It is translated as CANSLTGYGAGANVRTF. The rearrangement uses TRBV7-8 and TRBJ2-6, with D tentatively TRBD1 or TRBD2 (5 bases each). Per germline, CDR1 SGHVS and CDR2 FQNEAQ. The CDR3 length is 17 residues.

The CDR3 region is CASSLEQNIQYF. DNA of the CDR3: TGTGCCAGCAGCTTAGAACAAAACATTCAGTACTTC. The chain carries TRBV11-2 and TRBJ2-4, with D uncertain. Per the germline V gene, CDR1 is SGHAT and CDR2 is FQNNGV. The CDR3 runs to 12 residues. The ends were cut back, 0 bases at V and 5 bases at J, with 2 bases in the middle.

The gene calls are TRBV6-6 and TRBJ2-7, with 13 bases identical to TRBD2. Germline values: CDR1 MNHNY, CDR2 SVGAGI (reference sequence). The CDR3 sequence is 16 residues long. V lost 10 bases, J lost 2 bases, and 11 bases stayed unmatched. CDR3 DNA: TGTGCCACCGAAGGACTAGCGGGAGAAGGTCCCTACGAGCAGTACTTC. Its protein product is CATEGLAGEGPYEQYF.

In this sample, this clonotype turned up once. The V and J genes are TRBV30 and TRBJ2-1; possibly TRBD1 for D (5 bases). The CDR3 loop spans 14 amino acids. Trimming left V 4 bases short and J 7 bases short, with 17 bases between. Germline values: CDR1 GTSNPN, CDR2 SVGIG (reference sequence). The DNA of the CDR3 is TGTGCCTGGACCAACCCCCGGACACAAAATGAGCAGTTCTTC. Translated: CAWTNPRTQNEQFF.

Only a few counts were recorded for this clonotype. CDR3 sequence reads: CASSGGRRASTDTQYF. The DNA of the CDR3 is TGTGCCAGCTCGGGGGGGCGACGTGCTAGCACAGATACGCAGTATTTT. V gene TRBV18 combines with J gene TRBJ2-3; D is perhaps TRBD2 (7 bases). V shed 6 bases and J shed 0 bases, with 16 bases lying between them. The CDR3 extends over 16 amino acids. Germline lookup yields CDR1 KGHSH and CDR2 LQKENI.

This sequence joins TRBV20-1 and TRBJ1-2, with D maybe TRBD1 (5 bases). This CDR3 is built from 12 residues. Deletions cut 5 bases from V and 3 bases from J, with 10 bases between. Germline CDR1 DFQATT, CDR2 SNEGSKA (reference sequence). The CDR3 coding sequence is TGCAGTGCTCCCCAGGGATACTATGGCTACACCTTC. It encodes CSAPQGYYGYTF.